A single sample is the source of the 18 T cell receptor beta chains below, sequenced in a study of blood T cell repertoires in COVID-19. The assay was immunoSEQ multiplex PCR, and TCRdb's table has in-frame clones only and misses some. The sample has 250,000 or so clones; 65% to 90% are singletons. The sequenced sample consisted of peripheral blood. These receptors were collected from a man aged 25-40 years with active or convalescent COVID-19.

The rearrangement joins TRBV7-2 to TRBJ2-5, with 7 bases identical to TRBD1. The CDR3 totals 15 residues. The germline V gene has CDR1 SGHTA and CDR2 FQGNSA. Losses at the gene ends were 5 bases for V and 3 bases for J; bases not matched to a gene: 9. CDR3 residues: CASSQKGRGKETQYF. Written as DNA, the CDR3 is TGTGCCAGCAGCCAGAAAGGCAGGGGGAAAGAGACCCAGTACTTC.

The V gene is TRBV6-5, the J gene TRBJ2-3, with TRBD1 as a possible D gene (6 bases). Germline values: CDR1 MNHEY, CDR2 SVGAGI. This CDR3 comprises 13 residues. Trimming shortened V by 4 bases and J by 5 bases, and 10 bases separated the two germline ends. CDR3 sequence reads: CASSFARGDTQYF. The CDR3 nucleotides read TGTGCCAGCAGTTTCGCCAGGGGAGATACGCAGTATTTT.

The rearrangement links TRBV6-2 or TRBV6-3 to TRBJ2-7, with D unresolved. Trimming removed 4 bases from V and 1 base from J, with 14 bases in between. This CDR3 has 15 residues. From germline, CDR1 is MNHEY and CDR2 SVGEGT. The CDR3 region has the DNA TGTGCCAGCAGTTCCGCCTTGGGCAGGTCCTACGAGCAGTACTTC. Protein: CASSSALGRSYEQYF.

This clone was found a few times. The gene calls are TRBV19 and TRBJ2-2; possibly TRBD2 for D (5 bases). The CDR3 is 13 residues long. With 5 bases removed from V and 7 bases from J, the gap between germline ends came to 11 bases. In germline, CDR1 is LNHDA, CDR2 SQIVND (reference sequence). CDR3 residues: CASSAEGIGELFF. As DNA, the CDR3 is TGTGCCAGTAGTGCCGAGGGCATCGGGGAGCTGTTTTTT.

This clone was observed once. This chain uses TRBV19 with TRBJ1-2, with 8 positions matching TRBD1. The CDR3 is 14 residues long. The ends lost 4 bases at V and 3 bases at J; junction bases unmatched: 4. Germline assignment: CDR1 LNHDA and CDR2 SQIVND (reference sequence). CDR3 nucleotides: TGTGCCAGTAGTAGGACAGGGTCCTACTATGGCTACACCTTC. Translation gives CASSRTGSYYGYTF.

The chain combines TRBV5-6 with TRBJ1-2, with 8 bases identical to TRBD1. V lost 0 bases, J lost 4 bases, and 8 bases stayed unmatched. The CDR3 totals 16 residues. CDR1 is SGHDT and CDR2 is YYEEEE in the germline V gene. The CDR3 reads CASSLAVDRAGYGYTF. In nucleotides, the CDR3 is TGTGCCAGCAGCTTGGCCGTGGACAGGGCAGGCTATGGCTACACCTTC.

The J gene is TRBJ1-1, the V gene TRBV9; D is unresolved. Per germline, CDR1 SGDLS and CDR2 YYNGEE. The V gene lost 3 bases and the J gene lost 6 bases, with 15 bases spanning the gap. CDR3 length: 14 amino acids. DNA of the CDR3: TGTGCCAGCAGCGCTCAGGAGGGTTTAGCTGAAGCTTTCTTT. Its protein is CASSAQEGLAEAFF.

This chain uses TRBV27 with TRBJ1-5, with TRBD1 matching 9 bases. Unmatched junction bases numbered 8, after V lost 7 bases and J lost 4 bases. This CDR3 is 15 amino acids long. The germline V gene has CDR1 MNHEY and CDR2 SMNVEV (reference sequence). Here the CDR3 reads CASKKSGQGNQPQHF. The CDR3 DNA reads as TGTGCCAGCAAAAAGTCGGGACAGGGAAATCAGCCCCAGCATTTT.

The V and J genes are TRBV7-9 and TRBJ2-3; 9 nucleotides align to TRBD1. This CDR3 contains 15 residues. The V and J ends lost 3 bases and 6 bases, in that order; junction bases with no gene match: 7. Germline V gives CDR1 SEHNR, CDR2 FQNEAQ (reference sequence). The CDR3: CASSLADRGPDTQYF. The CDR3, as DNA: TGTGCCAGCAGCTTGGCGGACAGGGGCCCGGATACGCAGTATTTT.

The chain couples TRBV24-1 to TRBJ2-5, with a weak D call TRBD2 (5 bases). CDR3 length: 16 residues. The germline V gene has CDR1 KGHDR and CDR2 SFDVKD. V was cut by 3 bases and J by 4 bases, with 17 bases left in between. The CDR3 region has the DNA TGTGCCACCAGTGATACGGACCCTGGAGGCGGAGAGACCCAGTACTTC. It translates to CATSDTDPGGGETQYF.

The rearrangement joins TRBV19 to TRBJ2-5, with D perhaps TRBD2 (7 bases). This CDR3 region has 13 residues. V was shortened by 5 bases and J by 1 base, with 8 bases between the two germline ends. Germline loops: CDR1 LNHDA, CDR2 SQIVND (reference sequence). The CDR3 protein is CASSGGAQETQYF. CDR3 DNA sequence: TGTGCCAGTAGTGGGGGGGCCCAAGAGACCCAGTACTTC. Looking up the rest from reference TRBV19 and TRBJ2-5 gives the full variable domain: DGGITQSPKYLFRKEGQNVTLSCEQNLNHDAMYWYRQDPGQGLRLIYYSQIVNDFQKGDIAEGYSVSREKKESFPLTVTSAQKNPTAFYLCASSGGAQETQYFGPGTRLLVL.

V usage is TRBV18 and J usage is TRBJ1-4; possibly TRBD1 for D (6 bases). Germline V CDR1 and CDR2: KGHSH, LQKENI. V lost 1 base, J lost 3 bases, and 9 bases lay in between. CDR3 length: 15 amino acids. CDR3 bases: TGTGCCAGCTCACCACGACAGGCAGCTAATGAAAAACTGTTTTTT. This encodes CASSPRQAANEKLFF.

The CDR3 region is CASSLSSGGFPGELFF. The DNA of the CDR3 is TGCGCCAGCAGCTTGTCTAGCGGAGGGTTCCCCGGGGAGCTGTTTTTT. V is TRBV5-1 and J is TRBJ2-2; 7 nucleotides align to TRBD2. CDR1 is SGHRS and CDR2 is YFSETQ in the germline V gene. The CDR3 is 16 residues long. V dropped 1 base and J dropped 6; count of bases not matched to a gene: 9.

The gene calls are TRBV30 and TRBJ1-2; TRBD1 matches at 7 bases. The length of the CDR3 is 12 residues. CDR1 GTSNPN and CDR2 SVGIG come from the germline V gene (reference sequence). V trimming: 7 bases; J trimming: 8 bases; junction bases outside the gene matches: 10. CDR3 in amino acids: CASPGQAWGYTF. The DNA of the CDR3 is TGTGCCTCCCCCGGACAGGCTTGGGGCTACACCTTC.

The chain links TRBV7-9 to TRBJ1-3; no reliable D call. Trimming pared 0 bases from V and 3 bases from J, leaving 12 bases between. The CDR3 covers 16 residues. Germline V gene sequence: CDR1 SEHNR, CDR2 FQNEAQ (reference sequence). The DNA for the CDR3 is TGTGCCAGCAGCTTAGCGATCCCGGGTAATGGAAACACCATATATTTT. The encoded protein is CASSLAIPGNGNTIYF.

This chain joins TRBV27 and TRBJ2-1; 13 bases match TRBD2. Germline loops: CDR1 MNHEY, CDR2 SMNVEV (reference sequence). This CDR3 is 16 amino acids long. J gave up 3 bases and V 4 bases, and 3 bases lay outside the gene matches. The CDR3 loop is CASSWGTSGNYNEQFF. The CDR3 DNA reads as TGTGCCAGCAGTTGGGGGACTAGCGGGAACTACAATGAGCAGTTCTTC.

The chain carries TRBV9 and TRBJ1-2; the D is unclear. V was shortened by 3 bases and J by 8 bases, with 8 bases between the two germline ends. Germline V CDR1 and CDR2: SGDLS, YYNGEE. CDR3 length: 11 amino acids. CDR3 amino acids: CASSDERGYTF. The CDR3 nucleotides read TGTGCCAGCAGCGACGAGAGAGGCTACACCTTC.

The CDR3 region is CASSQTGGPEQFF. CDR3 bases: TGCGCCAGCAGCCAAACAGGGGGCCCCGAGCAGTTCTTC. This chain connects TRBV4-1 to TRBJ2-1; 9 nucleotides line up with TRBD1. The CDR3 is 13 amino acids. The germline gives CDR1 MGHRA, CDR2 YSYEKL. Trimming took 2 bases from V and 10 from J; bases not matched to a gene: 3.